These 18 T cell receptor beta chains were all obtained from the same sample, sequenced in a study of OX40 agonist ivuxolimab in advanced cancers. The protocol was immunoSEQ multiplex PCR, while the TCRdb copy is restricted to in-frame clones and leaves out a portion. The sample yields tens of thousands of clones, about 89% seen once. Sequenced here: CD4+ or CD8+ T cells sorted from blood, sampled in a trial of the OX40 agonist ivuxolimab. Every receptor here comes from an adult with an advanced solid tumor such as melanoma, head and neck, liver or kidney cancer.

V and J are TRBV28 and TRBJ1-2; D not resolved. CDR3 length: 15 amino acids. V gave up 6 bases and J gave up 4 bases, with 18 bases separating them. Germline CDR1 and CDR2: MDHEN and SYDVKM. The CDR3 sequence is CASSDQRAGSYGYTF. The CDR3 DNA reads TGTGCCAGCAGCGATCAGAGGGCGGGGTCCTATGGCTACACCTTC.

This chain links TRBV5-4 with TRBJ2-5, with 7 positions matching TRBD1. The CDR3 spans 14 residues. V lost 2 bases and J lost 5; bases outside the gene matches: 6. CDR1 is SGHNT, CDR2 YYREEE, per germline (reference sequence). Here the CDR3 reads CASSLRGGVETQYF. The CDR3 coding sequence is TGTGCCAGCAGCTTACGAGGGGGCGTGGAGACCCAGTACTTC.

The chain combines TRBV9 with TRBJ2-1; D perhaps matches TRBD2 (5 bases). Germline V gene sequence: CDR1 SGDLS, CDR2 YYNGEE. CDR3 length equals 14 residues. Trimming removed 4 bases from V and 4 bases from J, with 12 bases in between. CDR3 DNA sequence: TGTGCCAGCAGCCCAGAGACGGGGTACAATGAGCAGTTCTTC. Its translation: CASSPETGYNEQFF. Full variable domain (remainder filled in from reference TRBV9 and TRBJ2-1): DSGVTQTPKHLITATGQRVTLRCSPRSGDLSVYWYQQSLDQGLQFLIQYYNGEERAKGNILERFSAQQFPDLHSELNLSSLELGDSALYFCASSPETGYNEQFFGPGTRLTVL.

This chain joins TRBV7-3 and TRBJ2-1; 7 nucleotides line up with TRBD2. Per germline, CDR1 SGHTA and CDR2 FQGTGA. The CDR3 sequence is 14 residues long. V was pared by 2 bases and J by 10 bases, with 8 bases of the junction left unmatched. The DNA for the CDR3 is TGTGCCAGCAGCTTATTGCCGACTAGCAACGAGCAGTTCTTC. Translation: CASSLLPTSNEQFF.

This clone was detected only a few times. The genes are TRBV6-5 and TRBJ1-5, with 8 bases lining up with TRBD1. In germline, CDR1 is MNHEY, CDR2 SVGAGI. The CDR3 runs 15 residues. Germline trimming cut 5 bases from V and 3 bases from J; bases unmatched to any gene: 6. CDR3 coding DNA: TGTGCCAGCAGTACAACAGGGGGACCCAATCAGCCCCAGCATTTT. Protein sequence: CASSTTGGPNQPQHF.

The J gene is TRBJ2-1, the V gene TRBV4-2, with a possible D match to TRBD2 (5 bases). Germline loops: CDR1 LGHNA, CDR2 YNFKEQ. Deletions cut 4 bases from V and 12 bases from J, with 25 bases between. The CDR3 has 16 residues. The CDR3 nucleotides are TGTGCCAGCAGCCTAACATCGCGGCGTGTGGGAGAAACGCAGTTCTTC. It specifies CASSLTSRRVGETQFF.

V is TRBV6-5 and J is TRBJ1-2; D is undetermined. Between the trimmed V and J ends, which lost 1 base and 4 bases, there was a span of 7 bases. Per the germline V gene, CDR1 is MNHEY and CDR2 is SVGAGI. The CDR3 contains 13 residues. This CDR3 reads CASSYYGSYGYTF. The CDR3 DNA follows: TGTGCCAGCAGTTACTACGGGAGCTATGGCTACACCTTC.

This clone was seen a handful of times. This chain uses TRBV25-1 with TRBJ1-1, with a weak D call TRBD1 (6 bases). The CDR3 covers 12 residues. Germline V lookup: CDR1 MGHDK, CDR2 SYGVNS. V was cut by 9 bases and J by 8 bases, with 16 bases left in between. CDR3 DNA: TGTGCCAGTACACTGGGGGCAGGAGAAGCTTTCTTT. Its protein product is CASTLGAGEAFF.

The chain couples TRBV5-6 to TRBJ2-3; 9 bases map to TRBD2. This CDR3 region has 14 residues. V lost 1 base to trimming and J lost 6 bases; unmatched junction nucleotides: 3. Per germline, CDR1 SGHDT and CDR2 YYEEEE. The CDR3 spells CASSLISGRDTQYF. The CDR3 DNA reads TGTGCCAGCAGCTTGATCAGCGGGAGGGATACGCAGTATTTT.

This clone came up once. The chain has TRBV7-9 and TRBJ1-3; D unclear. The ends were cut back, 4 bases at V and 4 bases at J, with 8 bases in the middle. The CDR3 is made up of 13 amino acids. Germline V lookup: CDR1 SEHNR, CDR2 FQNEAQ (reference sequence). The CDR3 here is CASSYLRGNTIYF. As DNA, the CDR3 is TGTGCCAGCAGCTACCTCCGGGGAAACACCATATATTTT.

V is TRBV25-1 and J is TRBJ2-1, with 8 bases matching TRBD2. Germline V lookup: CDR1 MGHDK, CDR2 SYGVNS. There are 14 residues in the CDR3. J was trimmed by 5 bases and V by 8 bases; bases with no gene match: 8. The CDR3 spells CASAGRAENNEQFF. The CDR3 nucleotides are TGTGCCAGCGCCGGGAGGGCCGAAAACAATGAGCAGTTCTTC.

The chain joins TRBV18 to TRBJ2-7; perhaps TRBD1 as D (8 bases). Trimming stripped 3 bases from V and 9 bases from J, with 15 bases between. Germline-derived CDR1 and CDR2 are KGHSH and LQKENI. This CDR3 comprises 13 residues. CDR3 in amino acids: CASSPSTGEGQYF. The CDR3 coding sequence is TGTGCCAGCTCACCCTCGACAGGGGAGGGGCAGTACTTC.

J is TRBJ2-1 and V is TRBV7-9, with 14 bases aligning to TRBD2. With V trimmed by 1 base and J by 9 bases, 5 bases remained unmatched. Germline-derived CDR1 and CDR2 are SEHNR and FQNEAQ (reference sequence). CDR3 length equals 16 residues. CDR3 amino acids: CASSLEGTSGRREQFF. CDR3 DNA sequence: TGTGCCAGCAGCTTAGAAGGGACTAGCGGGAGACGTGAGCAGTTCTTC.

The chain uses TRBV5-1 and TRBJ2-3; D unresolved. This CDR3 contains 15 residues. V shed 1 base and J shed 4 bases, with 13 bases lying between them. CDR1 SGHRS and CDR2 YFSETQ come from the germline V gene. The CDR3 region is CASSLYSLSADTQYF. The CDR3, as DNA: TGCGCCAGCAGCTTGTACAGCTTGAGCGCAGATACGCAGTATTTT.

CDR3 sequence: CASSLAPTSPGGINIQYF. CDR3 coding DNA: TGTGCCAGCAGCTTAGCCCCTACTTCCCCGGGAGGCATTAACATTCAGTACTTC. The chain carries TRBV7-2 and TRBJ2-4, with 7 bases identical to TRBD2. The CDR3 is made up of 18 amino acids. Trimming removed 0 bases from V and 7 bases from J; junction bases left unmatched: 15. Germline-derived CDR1 and CDR2 are SGHTA and FQGNSA.

This clone showed up just once. The V call is TRBV5-4, the J call TRBJ2-7; 8 bases fit TRBD2. The CDR3 length is 13 residues. The V segment lost 4 bases and the J segment 4 bases; nucleotides outside the gene matches: 4. Germline V gene lookup returns CDR1 SGHNT and CDR2 YYREEE (reference sequence). CDR3 amino acids: CASSQGLVYEQYF. The CDR3 DNA sequence: TGTGCCAGCAGCCAGGGACTAGTTTACGAGCAGTACTTC.

The chain couples TRBV28 to TRBJ2-7; D unresolved. The germline gives CDR1 MDHEN, CDR2 SYDVKM. This CDR3 is 14 amino acids long. Deletions cut 3 bases from V and 3 bases from J, with 12 bases between. CDR3 region: CASSLPDLFYEQYF. CDR3 DNA sequence: TGTGCCAGCAGTTTGCCCGACTTATTCTACGAGCAGTACTTC.

The chain is built from TRBV11-3 and TRBJ2-2; tentative D call: TRBD1 (6 bases). Germline-derived CDR1 and CDR2 are SGHNT and YENEEA. This CDR3 is 15 amino acids long. V dropped 5 bases and J dropped 0 bases, with 10 bases sitting between them. CDR3 sequence (DNA): TGTGCCAGCAGCCCAGGACAGCCGAACACCGGGGAGCTGTTTTTT. Residues: CASSPGQPNTGELFF.